This T cell receptor (beta chain) is drawn from a study of blood T cell repertoires in COVID-19. The overall study: The United States, Italy and Spain provided the acute and convalescent COVID-19 samples. PBMCs, B-cell-depleted T cells, or T cells provided the cDNA or gDNA that made up the material.

This clone was picked up one time. Per the study methods: Nucleated cell number was recorded as an estimate derived from reference gene primer amplification. Clones were sequenced by immunoSEQ multiplex PCR, and TCRdb holds only the in-frame ones, with some missing. Clone size and V and J calls were adopted from that table, with D and trimming inferred from the DNA. The repertoire holds around 380,000 clones, with 70% to 85% as singletons. The sequencing sample was made of peripheral blood. This receptor was taken from a human donor with acute or convalescent COVID-19. The donor label of this sample is uncertain.

For the CDR3, the DNA is TGTGCCAGCAGCCCTCGACAGGGGGGCACCGGGGAGCTGTTTTTT. Encoded protein: CASSPRQGGTGELFF. The chain is built from TRBV11-2 and TRBJ2-2, with 9 bases lining up with TRBD1. The germline CDR1 and CDR2 sequences are SGHAT and FQNNGV. There are 15 residues in the CDR3. Trimming took 5 bases from V and 4 from J; bases not matched to a gene: 5. Using reference TRBV11-2 and TRBJ2-2 for the parts outside the CDR3, the full variable domain is EAGVAQSPRYKIIEKRQSVAFWCNPISGHATLYWYQQILGQGPKLLIQFQNNGVVDDSQLPKDRFSAERLKGVDSTLKIQPAKLEDSAVYLCASSPRQGGTGELFFGEGSRLTVL.